This T cell receptor (beta chain) was documented in a study of blood T cell repertoires in COVID-19. Only in-frame clones appear in the TCRdb table, and some are missing; sequencing was by immunoSEQ multiplex PCR. The sample yields roughly 90,000 clones, roughly 86% seen once. The CDR3 length is 13 residues. Trimming pared 8 bases from V and 0 bases from J, leaving 8 bases between. The germline CDR1 and CDR2 sequences are SNHLY and FYNNEI. The gene calls are TRBV2 and TRBJ1-5; D is undetermined. Sequenced sample: peripheral blood. The receptor was derived from a man in his forties or fifties with acute or convalescent COVID-19. CDR3: CASDGGSNQPQHF. DNA for the CDR3: TGTGCCAGCGACGGCGGTAGCAATCAGCCCCAGCATTTT.